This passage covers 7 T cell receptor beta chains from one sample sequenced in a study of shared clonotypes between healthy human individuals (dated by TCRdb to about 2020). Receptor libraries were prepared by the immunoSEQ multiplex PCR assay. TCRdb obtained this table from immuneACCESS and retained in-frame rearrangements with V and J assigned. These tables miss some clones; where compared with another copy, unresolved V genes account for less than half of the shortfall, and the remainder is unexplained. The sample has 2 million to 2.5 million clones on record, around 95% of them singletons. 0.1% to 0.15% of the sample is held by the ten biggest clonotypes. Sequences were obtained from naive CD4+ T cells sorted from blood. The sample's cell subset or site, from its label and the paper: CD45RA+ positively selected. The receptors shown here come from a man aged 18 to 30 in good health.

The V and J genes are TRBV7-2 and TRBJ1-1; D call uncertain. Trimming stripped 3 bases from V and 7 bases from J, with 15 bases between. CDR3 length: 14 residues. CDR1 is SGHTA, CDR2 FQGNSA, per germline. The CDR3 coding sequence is TGTGCCAGCAGCTTGGAGAAGGGCCTCGGTGAAGCTTTCTTT. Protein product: CASSLEKGLGEAFF.

The chain's CDR3 is CASSQDGTQETQYF. Written as DNA, the CDR3 is TGTGCCAGCAGCCAGGACGGAACGCAAGAGACCCAGTACTTC. V usage is TRBV4-2 and J usage is TRBJ2-5; D is unclear. The CDR3 is 14 amino acids. CDR1 is LGHNA, CDR2 YNFKEQ, per germline. V was shortened by 3 bases and J by 2 bases, with 10 bases between the two germline ends.

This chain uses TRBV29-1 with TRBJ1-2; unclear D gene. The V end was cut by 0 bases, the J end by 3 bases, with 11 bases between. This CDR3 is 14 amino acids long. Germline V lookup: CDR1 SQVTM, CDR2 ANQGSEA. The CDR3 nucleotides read TGCAGCGTTGAAGACGCCCCCGGGCACTATGGCTACACCTTC. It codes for CSVEDAPGHYGYTF.

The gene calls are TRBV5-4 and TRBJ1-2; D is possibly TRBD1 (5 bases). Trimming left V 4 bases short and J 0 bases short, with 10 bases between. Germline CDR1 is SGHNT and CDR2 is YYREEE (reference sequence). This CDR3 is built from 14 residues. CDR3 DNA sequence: TGTGCCAGCAGCCCCCGGGACCCTAACTATGGCTACACCTTC. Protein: CASSPRDPNYGYTF.

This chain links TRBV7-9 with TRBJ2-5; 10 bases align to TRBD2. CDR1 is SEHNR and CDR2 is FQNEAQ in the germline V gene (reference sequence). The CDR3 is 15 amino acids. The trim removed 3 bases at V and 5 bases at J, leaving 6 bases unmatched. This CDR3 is CASSFASGRHETQYF. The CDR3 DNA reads TGTGCCAGCAGCTTCGCTAGCGGGAGACATGAGACCCAGTACTTC.

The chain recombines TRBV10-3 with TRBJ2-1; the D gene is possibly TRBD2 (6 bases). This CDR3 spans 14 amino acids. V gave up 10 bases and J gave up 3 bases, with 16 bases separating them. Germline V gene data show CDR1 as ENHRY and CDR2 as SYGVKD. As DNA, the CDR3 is TGTGCCACCTCTGGAGGGCGGATCTACAATGAGCAGTTCTTC. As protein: CATSGGRIYNEQFF.

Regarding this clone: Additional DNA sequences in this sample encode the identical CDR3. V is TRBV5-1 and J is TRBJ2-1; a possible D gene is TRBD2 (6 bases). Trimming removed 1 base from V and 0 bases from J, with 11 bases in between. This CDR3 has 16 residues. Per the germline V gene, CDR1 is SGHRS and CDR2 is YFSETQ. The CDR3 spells CASSLSGLSSYNEQFF. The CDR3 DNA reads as TGCGCCAGCAGCTTGTCGGGACTTAGCTCCTACAATGAGCAGTTCTTC.